The 32 T cell receptor beta chains below come from one sample, sequenced in a study of blood T cell repertoires in COVID-19. Measured with immunoSEQ multiplex PCR; TCRdb has only the in-frame clones, and not every one. The sample gives fewer than 350,000 clones, more than 70% of which show up once; 1.5% to 2% is in the top ten. The sample was peripheral blood. These receptor sequences come from a woman aged 25 to 39 with COVID-19, enrolled during active disease.

V and J are TRBV5-6 and TRBJ2-7, with TRBD2 matching 9 bases. Germline trimming cut 2 bases from V and 4 bases from J; bases unmatched to any gene: 4. Germline V gene lookup returns CDR1 SGHDT and CDR2 YYEEEE. The CDR3 has 14 residues. The CDR3 bases are TGTGCCAGCAGCTTTAGCGGGGGTCGGTACGAGCAGTACTTC. Residues: CASSFSGGRYEQYF.

This clone appeared a few times. The CDR3 DNA sequence: TGCGCCAGCAGCGCCGGGACTAGCGGGGAGGAAGACATTCAGTACTTC. Its protein is CASSAGTSGEEDIQYF. This chain connects TRBV5-1 to TRBJ2-4; 13 bases line up with TRBD2. The CDR3 is 16 residues long. Germline V gene lookup returns CDR1 SGHRS and CDR2 YFSETQ. After removal of 4 bases from V and 8 bases from J, the junction contained 9 bases not matched to a gene.

The rearrangement uses TRBV10-3 and TRBJ2-3, with a tentative D call TRBD2 (7 bases). The CDR3 has 14 amino acids. The V end was cut by 8 bases, the J end by 1 base, with 13 bases between. CDR1 is ENHRY and CDR2 is SYGVKD in the germline V gene. CDR3 loop: CAIAAGARTDTQYF. As DNA, the CDR3 is TGTGCCATCGCGGCGGGGGCCCGCACAGATACGCAGTATTTT.

The chain links TRBV10-3 to TRBJ2-3, with 8 positions matching TRBD2. Germline CDR1 and CDR2: ENHRY and SYGVKD. The CDR3 has 15 residues. J was trimmed by 0 bases and V by 10 bases; bases with no gene match: 9. The CDR3 here is CANSGGLASTDTQYF. The CDR3 coding sequence is TGTGCCAACTCGGGTGGACTAGCTAGCACAGATACGCAGTATTTT.

The V gene is TRBV2, the J gene TRBJ1-2, with D uncertain. V shed 5 bases and J shed 8 bases, with 15 bases lying between them. Germline V gene sequence: CDR1 SNHLY, CDR2 FYNNEI. There are 13 residues in the CDR3. CDR3 sequence (DNA): TGTGCCAGCAGTCTCCTGGTCTATCAAGGCTACACCTTC. Its protein is CASSLLVYQGYTF.

The V call is TRBV5-1, the J call TRBJ1-4; D gene uncertain. CDR1 SGHRS and CDR2 YFSETQ come from the germline V gene. Between the trimmed V and J ends, which lost 4 bases and 1 base, there was a span of 11 bases. The CDR3 has 15 residues. The CDR3 bases are TGCGCCAGCAGCATGAACCTAGGAACTAATGAAAAACTGTTTTTT. Translation gives CASSMNLGTNEKLFF.

A note on this clone: Other DNA sequences in this sample translate to the same CDR3. The J gene is TRBJ1-1, the V gene TRBV11-2; TRBD1 matches at 7 bases. Germline V gene data show CDR1 as SGHAT and CDR2 as FQNNGV. Trimming cost V 0 bases and J 4 bases; bases outside gene matches: 2. The CDR3 is 14 amino acids. CDR3 bases: TGTGCCAGCAGCTTAGACAGGGGGACCACTGAAGCTTTCTTT. Its protein is CASSLDRGTTEAFF. The full variable domain, its missing parts supplied by reference TRBV11-2 and TRBJ1-1, is EAGVAQSPRYKIIEKRQSVAFWCNPISGHATLYWYQQILGQGPKLLIQFQNNGVVDDSQLPKDRFSAERLKGVDSTLKIQPAKLEDSAVYLCASSLDRGTTEAFFGQGTRLTVV.

The chain has TRBV5-4 and TRBJ2-3; 7 bases are a match to TRBD1. Per the germline V gene, CDR1 is SGHNT and CDR2 is YYREEE (reference sequence). This CDR3 has 16 residues. V shed 4 bases and J 5 bases; nucleotides not matched to a gene: 13. The CDR3 loop is CASSDPSRGLGDTQYF. CDR3 bases: TGTGCCAGCAGCGACCCATCGAGGGGGCTGGGAGATACGCAGTATTTT.

The chain couples TRBV5-6 to TRBJ1-5; a possible D gene is TRBD1 (6 bases). Germline CDR1 SGHDT, CDR2 YYEEEE. This CDR3 has 14 amino acids. V gave up 3 bases and J gave up 6 bases, with 13 bases separating them. The CDR3 DNA sequence: TGTGCCAGCAGCTCGGGGACATTCTTTCAGCCCCAGCATTTT. Amino acids: CASSSGTFFQPQHF.

This chain uses TRBV28 with TRBJ2-4, with 7 bases matching TRBD1. With 3 bases clipped from V and 0 bases from J, the junction kept 5 bases outside the gene matches. CDR1 is MDHEN and CDR2 is SYDVKM in the germline V gene. The CDR3 covers 16 residues. The CDR3 bases are TGTGCCAGCAGTTTTGGGGACAGATTAGCCAAAAACATTCAGTACTTC. Translation: CASSFGDRLAKNIQYF.

V is TRBV29-1 and J is TRBJ1-3, with TRBD1 as a possible D gene (6 bases). The germline CDR1 and CDR2 sequences are SQVTM and ANQGSEA. The CDR3 covers 14 residues. V lost 4 bases, J lost 4 bases, and 14 bases lay in between. CDR3 loop: CSVGPTGSGNTIYF. In nucleotides, the CDR3 is TGCAGCGTTGGCCCAACAGGGTCCGGAAACACCATATATTTT.

The chain couples TRBV28 to TRBJ2-7; 7 bases fit TRBD1. This CDR3 is 14 amino acids long. Germline lookup yields CDR1 MDHEN and CDR2 SYDVKM. The V and J ends lost 4 bases and 6 bases, in that order; junction bases with no gene match: 9. CDR3 amino acids: CASSSPDRAGEQYV. CDR3 in DNA: TGTGCCAGCAGTTCCCCTGACAGGGCTGGCGAGCAGTACGTC.

This clone was seen once. The J gene is TRBJ1-5, the V gene TRBV6-5; possible D gene TRBD1, 5 bases. Germline V lookup: CDR1 MNHEY, CDR2 SVGAGI. Trimming removed 6 bases at V and 2 bases at J, with 14 bases between. The CDR3 contains 15 residues. The CDR3 nucleotides are TGTGCCAGCAGCGGGGGTCCTTGGGGCAATCAGCCCCAGCATTTT. This gives the protein CASSGGPWGNQPQHF.

The chain recombines TRBV3-1 (or the pseudogene TRBV3-2) with TRBJ1-4; a weak D match, TRBD1 (6 bases). CDR3 size: 14 residues. Trimming stripped 0 bases from V and 12 bases from J, with 14 bases between. In germline, CDR1 is LGHDT, CDR2 YNNKEL (reference sequence). The CDR3 here is CASSQEGYSGELFF. CDR3 nucleotides: TGTGCCAGCAGCCAAGAGGGGTACTCAGGGGAACTGTTTTTT.

This sequence joins TRBV7-9 and TRBJ2-5; D possibly corresponds to TRBD2 (5 bases). V lost 1 base to trimming and J lost 4 bases, with 7 bases between them. The CDR3 has 13 residues. CDR1 SEHNR and CDR2 FQNEAQ come from the germline V gene (reference sequence). CDR3 residues: CASSLGTGETQYF. The DNA for the CDR3 is TGTGCCAGCAGCTTAGGGACTGGAGAGACCCAGTACTTC.

V and J are TRBV2 and TRBJ2-1; D gene unclear. V was cut by 4 bases and J by 15 bases, with 22 bases left in between. The CDR3 loop spans 14 amino acids. The V gene's germline CDR1 is SNHLY and CDR2 FYNNEI. CDR3 amino acids: CASSGRSNLPSMFF. The DNA of the CDR3 is TGTGCCAGCAGTGGCCGCTCTAACTTACCGAGCATGTTCTTC.

The rearrangement uses TRBV5-6 and TRBJ2-3; 10 bases align to TRBD1. Looked up from germline, CDR1 is SGHDT and CDR2 is YYEEEE. The J segment lost 2 bases and the V segment lost 4 bases, leaving 13 bases of the junction unmatched. CDR3 length: 18 amino acids. The chain's CDR3 is CASSLGLGQGTYTDTQYF. CDR3 bases: TGTGCCAGCAGCCTCGGCTTGGGACAGGGGACTTACACAGATACGCAGTATTTT.

The CDR3 DNA is TGCAGTGCTAGTAGTCAGTCCACCTTGGAAAAACTGTTTTTT. Amino acid sequence: CSASSQSTLEKLFF. The chain is built from TRBV20-1 and TRBJ1-4; D is undetermined. Germline V gene data show CDR1 as DFQATT and CDR2 as SNEGSKA (reference sequence). Trimming took 3 bases from V and 8 from J, leaving 16 bases between them. This CDR3 spans 14 amino acids.

The chain joins TRBV6-4 to TRBJ1-1; 8 bases line up with TRBD1. The V gene's germline CDR1 is MRHNA and CDR2 SNTAGT. The ends lost 4 bases at V and 1 base at J; junction bases unmatched: 5. The CDR3 is made up of 15 amino acids. The CDR3 reads CASSAQGTGNTEAFF. In DNA, the CDR3 is TGTGCCAGCAGTGCCCAAGGGACAGGGAACACTGAAGCTTTCTTT.

The chain is built from TRBV28 and TRBJ2-3; D is perhaps TRBD2 (7 bases). The germline V and J ends were trimmed by 10 bases and 6 bases, with 14 bases remaining between them. CDR1 MDHEN and CDR2 SYDVKM come from the germline V gene. The length of the CDR3 is 12 residues. CDR3 protein: CATSGGRDTQYF. The CDR3 bases are TGTGCCACCTCGGGGGGCCGCGATACGCAGTATTTT.

The rearrangement joins TRBV28 to TRBJ1-5, with a possible D match to TRBD1 (6 bases). Trimming shortened V by 5 bases and J by 8 bases, and 19 bases separated the two germline ends. Germline assignment: CDR1 MDHEN and CDR2 SYDVKM. This CDR3 has 15 residues. Here the CDR3 reads CASSIGGTRSEPQHF. CDR3 sequence (DNA): TGTGCCAGCAGTATTGGTGGGACAAGAAGTGAGCCCCAGCATTTT.

The chain is built from TRBV6-5 and TRBJ1-1, with 8 bases fitting TRBD1. Germline CDR1 reads MNHEY; CDR2 reads SVGAGI. The CDR3 contains 13 residues. With V trimmed by 2 bases and J by 9 bases, 5 bases remained unmatched. CDR3 sequence: CASSYTDREQAFF. The DNA for the CDR3 is TGTGCCAGCAGTTACACGGACAGGGAACAAGCTTTCTTT.

V usage is TRBV2 and J usage is TRBJ2-3; 7 bases align to TRBD2. Trimming took 2 bases from V and 6 from J; bases not matched to a gene: 2. The CDR3 runs to 13 residues. CDR1 is SNHLY and CDR2 is FYNNEI in the germline V gene. The CDR3 here is CASSEYGGDTQYF. The CDR3 nucleotides are TGTGCCAGCAGTGAATACGGGGGGGATACGCAGTATTTT.

CDR3 sequence: CASSFSGVLNEQFF. The CDR3 DNA follows: TGTGCCAGCAGTTTTTCCGGGGTGCTCAATGAGCAGTTCTTC. The chain is built from TRBV27 and TRBJ2-1; possibly TRBD2 for D (5 bases). The CDR3 runs 14 residues. V lost 3 bases and J 6 bases, leaving 12 bases between the germline ends. Germline V gene data show CDR1 as MNHEY and CDR2 as SMNVEV (reference sequence).

The gene calls are TRBV29-1 and TRBJ1-1, with D possibly being TRBD1 (5 bases). V was shortened by 3 bases and J by 1 base, with 12 bases between the two germline ends. Germline CDR1 SQVTM, CDR2 ANQGSEA. The CDR3 is 14 amino acids. CDR3 amino acids: CSVELIQENTEAFF. CDR3 bases: TGCAGCGTTGAGCTAATACAGGAGAACACTGAAGCTTTCTTT.

This clone is a singleton in its sample. The J gene is TRBJ1-2, the V gene TRBV5-3, with D tentatively TRBD1 (5 bases). TRBV5-3 falls under the ORF class, with uncertain function. Trimming removed 3 bases at V and 0 bases at J, with 15 bases between. The CDR3 runs to 16 residues. The CDR3 sequence: CARSSPWWGSNYGYTF. The CDR3 DNA sequence: TGTGCCAGAAGCTCACCTTGGTGGGGCTCTAACTATGGCTACACCTTC.

The chain combines TRBV20-1 with TRBJ2-3, with TRBD1 matching 7 bases. J was trimmed by 1 base and V by 3 bases; bases with no gene match: 1. CDR1 is DFQATT, CDR2 SNEGSKA, per germline (reference sequence). The CDR3 extends over 13 amino acids. The CDR3 DNA follows: TGCAGTGCTAGTGGGACAGGCACAGATACGCAGTATTTT. Its protein is CSASGTGTDTQYF.

The J gene is TRBJ1-4, the V gene TRBV28, with D perhaps TRBD1 (6 bases). This CDR3 comprises 15 residues. CDR1 and CDR2 from the germline V gene are MDHEN and SYDVKM. Deletions cut 6 bases from V and 10 bases from J, with 21 bases between. The CDR3 spells CASRKSTGPGVKLFF. The CDR3 bases are TGTGCCAGCAGAAAATCGACAGGCCCCGGGGTAAAACTGTTTTTT.

V usage is TRBV18 and J usage is TRBJ2-5, with 9 bases matching TRBD1. The ends lost 2 bases at V and 4 bases at J; junction bases unmatched: 5. Germline loops: CDR1 KGHSH, CDR2 LQKENI. The CDR3 is 15 amino acids. Here the CDR3 reads CASSPLQGAGETQYF. The CDR3 nucleotides read TGTGCCAGCTCACCATTACAGGGGGCAGGAGAGACCCAGTACTTC.

The chain has TRBV11-3 and TRBJ2-1; D remains unclear. CDR1 is SGHNT and CDR2 is YENEEA in the germline V gene. The V and J ends lost 6 bases and 10 bases respectively, with 16 bases between them. The CDR3 extends over 13 amino acids. As DNA, the CDR3 is TGTGCCAGCAGTTCCACTCCCGCAGGAGAGCAGTTCTTC. Its translation is CASSSTPAGEQFF.

The chain couples TRBV27 to TRBJ1-1, with D perhaps matching TRBD1 (6 bases). The CDR3 runs 12 residues. Germline CDR1 MNHEY, CDR2 SMNVEV (reference sequence). Trimming left V 8 bases short and J 6 bases short, with 13 bases between. The CDR3 reads CASQRGGAEAFF. CDR3 coding DNA: TGTGCCAGCCAAAGGGGGGGCGCTGAAGCTTTCTTT.

V gene TRBV2 combines with J gene TRBJ1-5; 8 bases agree with TRBD1. Germline CDR1 is SNHLY and CDR2 is FYNNEI. The V segment lost 5 bases and the J segment 7 bases; nucleotides outside the gene matches: 7. The CDR3 loop spans 14 amino acids. Here the CDR3 DNA reads TGTGCCAGCAGTAGTACAGGGGGGAGACAGCCCCAGCATTTT. This sequence encodes CASSSTGGRQPQHF.